This T cell receptor (beta chain) emerged from a study of radiation and T cells in renal cell carcinoma. The assay was immunoSEQ multiplex PCR, and TCRdb's table has in-frame clones only and misses some. The sample has about 150,000 clones, about 88% seen once; the top ten hold about 12%. Time point specified: baseline pretreatment blood. The treatment was: 15 Gy SBRT to primary tumor, nephrectomy 4 weeks later. This TCR came from a woman in her fifties or sixties with renal cell carcinoma. The sample was blood, taken from a patient whose treatment included radiotherapy and nephrectomy.

DNA for the CDR3: TGTGCCAGCAGTGGTAATACAAGGCTTGGCTACACCTTC. Amino acids: CASSGNTRLGYTF. This chain connects TRBV6-1 to TRBJ1-2; D unresolved. The germline V and J ends were trimmed by 4 bases and 7 bases, with 13 bases remaining between them. The CDR3 is 13 amino acids. Germline CDR1 is MNHNS and CDR2 is SASEGT.